The 17 T cell receptor beta chains below were found in one sample sequenced in a study of Graves' ophthalmopathy and Graves' hyperthyroidism. The TCR beta CDR3 regions underwent amplification from RNA transcripts. HTBI primers were used in a first-round RT-PCR, which preceded a second-round multiplex PCR. TCRdb fed the multiplex PCR reads into MiXCR, producing one record per CDR3 protein. The top ten clones hold roughly 40% of a sample with about 220,000 distinct CDR3 sequences, approximately 21% of them seen once. The sample was peripheral blood. These receptors originate from a woman between 45 and 65 years old with Graves' ophthalmopathy.

This clonotype appeared many times. The V and J genes are TRBV27 and TRBJ1-2; TRBD1 might be the D (6 bases). From germline, CDR1 is MNHEY and CDR2 SMNVEV (reference sequence). Deletions cut 3 bases from V and 7 bases from J, with 12 bases between. The CDR3 runs to 13 residues. CDR3 loop: CASSFRGAGGYTF. CDR3 DNA sequence: TGTGCCAGCAGTTTTCGGGGGGCGGGTGGCTACACCTTC.

This clonotype was counted at least ten times. The junction does not match germline at one end; this may be a read error. J is TRBJ2-1 and V is TRBV29-1; tentatively, D is TRBD2 (5 bases). Germline CDR1 is SQVTM and CDR2 is ANQGSEA. The CDR3 totals 14 residues. The CDR3 nucleotides read TGCAGCGCTGAAGACACCGGGATTTACAATGAGCAGTTCTTC. This translates into CSAEDTGIYNEQFF.

This clonotype was recorded at least ten times. The chain is built from TRBV2 and TRBJ1-5; 8 bases are a match to TRBD1. CDR1 SNHLY and CDR2 FYNNEI come from the germline V gene. The CDR3 is 15 residues long. The ends lost 5 bases at V and 3 bases at J; junction bases unmatched: 6. The CDR3 nucleotides are TGTGCCAGCAGTTCGGACAGGGACCCCAATCAGCCCCAGCATTTT. Its translation is CASSSDRDPNQPQHF.

In its sample, this clonotype was seen a few times. The chain's CDR3 is CASTGAGTSYEQYF. CDR3 coding DNA: TGCGCCAGCACGGGGGCAGGGACCTCCTACGAGCAGTACTTC. The chain recombines TRBV5-1 with TRBJ2-7; tentatively, D is TRBD1 or TRBD2 (6 bases each). V dropped 6 bases and J dropped 0 bases, with 13 bases sitting between them. The germline V gene has CDR1 SGHRS and CDR2 YFSETQ. CDR3 length: 14 residues.

This clonotype was found many times. The genes are TRBV11-2 and TRBJ2-4; 16 nucleotides line up with TRBD2. V lost 5 bases, J lost 8 bases, and 9 bases stayed unmatched. Germline V gene sequence: CDR1 SGHAT, CDR2 FQNNGV. The CDR3 sequence is 17 residues long. The CDR3 reads CASSPQGTSGRGDIQYF. CDR3 nucleotides: TGTGCCAGCAGCCCCCAGGGGACTAGCGGGAGGGGGGACATTCAGTACTTC.

This clonotype was observed many times. The genes are TRBV27 and TRBJ1-5, with D perhaps matching TRBD1 (5 bases). The CDR3 runs 12 residues. The germline V gene has CDR1 MNHEY and CDR2 SMNVEV (reference sequence). V gave up 6 bases and J gave up 7 bases, with 10 bases separating them. CDR3 nucleotide sequence: TGTGCCAGCAGAAGTGGGGGGCAGCCCCAGCATTTT. Translation: CASRSGGQPQHF.

V usage is TRBV19 and J usage is TRBJ2-4; D might be TRBD1 (6 bases). Germline-derived CDR1 and CDR2 are LNHDA and SQIVND (reference sequence). Trimming cost V 0 bases and J 10 bases, with 7 bases left between them. This CDR3 spans 12 amino acids. Here the CDR3 DNA reads TGTGCCAGTAGTATAGATCAGGGGATTCAGTACTTC. Translation gives CASSIDQGIQYF.

The genes are TRBV6-1 and TRBJ2-2; 12 bases are shared with TRBD1. V shed 7 bases and J 6 bases; nucleotides not matched to a gene: 3. The CDR3 is made up of 14 amino acids. CDR1 and CDR2 from the germline V gene are MNHNS and SASEGT. The CDR3 DNA reads TGTGCCAGCAAGGGGACAGGGGGCCCCGGGGAGCTGTTTTTT. It yields the protein CASKGTGGPGELFF.

This clonotype was seen a handful of times. V gene TRBV7-8 combines with J gene TRBJ2-5; 8 bases fit TRBD1. In germline, CDR1 is SGHVS, CDR2 FQNEAQ. The CDR3 loop spans 15 amino acids. The V segment lost 0 bases and the J segment 5 bases; nucleotides outside the gene matches: 5. CDR3 sequence (DNA): TGTGCCAGCAGCTTAGCTCGGACAGGGTTGGAGACCCAGTACTTC. Its translation is CASSLARTGLETQYF.

This clonotype came up many times. CDR3 DNA sequence: TGCGCCAGCAGTGACCAGCAACCTGCTAACTATGGCTACACCTTC. Its translation is CASSDQQPANYGYTF. The rearrangement uses TRBV10-2 and TRBJ1-2; D uncertain. CDR1 is WSHSY and CDR2 is SAAADI in the germline V gene. Deletions cut 3 bases from V and 0 bases from J, with 11 bases between. This CDR3 comprises 15 residues.

This clonotype was seen at least ten times. V is TRBV12-3 or TRBV12-4 and J is TRBJ1-5; D is unclear. The CDR3 sequence is 14 residues long. V was shortened by 2 bases and J by 4 bases, with 9 bases between the two germline ends. The CDR3, as DNA: TGTGCCAGCAGTTTATGGGGAGATAATCAGCCCCAGCATTTT. It codes for CASSLWGDNQPQHF.

There are many counts of this clonotype. This clone may be a read error of a much larger clone one base away. The CDR3 protein is CASSLVGRRTGELFF. CDR3 nucleotides: TGTGCCAGCAGCTTAGTTGGGAGGAGGACCGGGGAGCTGTTTTTT. The chain couples TRBV7-2 to TRBJ2-2; D possibly corresponds to TRBD2 (6 bases). The germline V gene encodes CDR1 SGHTA and CDR2 FQGNSA. This CDR3 is 15 amino acids long. V was cut by 1 base and J by 5 bases, with 11 bases left in between. Full variable domain (remainder filled in from reference TRBV7-2 and TRBJ2-2): GAGVSQSPSNKVTEKGKDVELRCDPISGHTALYWYRQSLGQGLEFLIYFQGNSAPDKSGLPSDRFSAERTGGSVSTLTIQRTQQEDSAVYLCASSLVGRRTGELFFGEGSRLTVL.

This clonotype has a count of ten or more. V is TRBV19 and J is TRBJ2-2, with D perhaps TRBD1 or TRBD2 (5 bases each). With 5 bases removed from V and 7 bases from J, the gap between germline ends came to 11 bases. Per germline, CDR1 LNHDA and CDR2 SQIVND (reference sequence). The CDR3 length is 13 residues. The CDR3 region is CASSSTGGGELFF. The CDR3 bases are TGTGCCAGTAGTTCAACAGGAGGCGGGGAGCTGTTTTTT.

This clonotype was seen ten or more times. The J gene is TRBJ1-5, the V gene TRBV5-1, with D possibly being TRBD1 (6 bases). The V gene's germline CDR1 is SGHRS and CDR2 YFSETQ. This CDR3 has 15 residues. The V and J ends lost 5 bases and 1 base respectively, with 13 bases between them. CDR3 sequence (DNA): TGCGCCAGCAGAAACGACGACAGGAGCAATCAGCCCCAGCATTTT. This codes for CASRNDDRSNQPQHF.

This clonotype appeared many times. V usage is TRBV29-1 and J usage is TRBJ2-4; no firm D call. The CDR3 has 11 amino acids. CDR1 is SQVTM, CDR2 ANQGSEA, per germline. Trimming took 7 bases from V and 7 from J, leaving 11 bases between them. CDR3 nucleotide sequence: TGCAGCGGGGCAGTCGGGAACATTCAGTACTTC. Its protein product is CSGAVGNIQYF.

This clonotype occurred many times. This chain connects TRBV6-5 to TRBJ1-5; D gene ambiguous. This CDR3 contains 11 residues. Trimming cost V 7 bases and J 12 bases, with 13 bases left between them. CDR1 and CDR2 from the germline V gene are MNHEY and SVGAGI. CDR3 in amino acids: CASKKGLVQHF. DNA of the CDR3: TGTGCCAGCAAAAAGGGATTGGTCCAGCATTTT.

The chain has TRBV9 and TRBJ2-2; 10 bases match TRBD1. In germline, CDR1 is SGDLS, CDR2 YYNGEE. V was pared by 4 bases and J by 0 bases, with 3 bases of the junction left unmatched. The CDR3 contains 16 residues. For the CDR3, the DNA is TGTGCCAGCAGCTTTGGGACAGGGGCGAACACCGGGGAGCTGTTTTTT. Translating it yields CASSFGTGANTGELFF.